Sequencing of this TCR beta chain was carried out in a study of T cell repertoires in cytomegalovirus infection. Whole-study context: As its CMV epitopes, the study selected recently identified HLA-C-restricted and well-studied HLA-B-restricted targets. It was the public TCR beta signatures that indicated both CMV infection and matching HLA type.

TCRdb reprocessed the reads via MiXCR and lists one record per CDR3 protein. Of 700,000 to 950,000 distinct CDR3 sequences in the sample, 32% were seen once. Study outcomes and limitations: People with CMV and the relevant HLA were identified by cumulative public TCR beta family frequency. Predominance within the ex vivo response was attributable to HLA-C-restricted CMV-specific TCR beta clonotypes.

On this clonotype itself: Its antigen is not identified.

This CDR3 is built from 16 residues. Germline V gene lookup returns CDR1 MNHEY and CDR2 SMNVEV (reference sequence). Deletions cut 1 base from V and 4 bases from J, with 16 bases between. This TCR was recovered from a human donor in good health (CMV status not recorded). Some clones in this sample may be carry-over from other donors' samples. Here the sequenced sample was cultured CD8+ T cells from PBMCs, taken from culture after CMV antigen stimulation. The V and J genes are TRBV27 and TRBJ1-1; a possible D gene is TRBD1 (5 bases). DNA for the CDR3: TGTGCCAGCAGTTTATTCCCTGGGGGTAGACGCACTGAAGCTTTCTTT. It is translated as CASSLFPGGRRTEAFF.